The rows below give T cell receptor beta chains drawn from one sample of a study of CD8+ T cells in alopecia areata. The repertoire was sequenced with immunoSEQ multiplex PCR; TCRdb's copy has only in-frame clones and lacks some. The data hold around 200,000 clones, with 40% to 65% observed a single time. The input for sequencing was CD8+ T cells sorted from blood, taken at week 24, from a patient treated with tofacitinib. The receptors originated from a human donor with alopecia areata. CDR3s include the opening cysteine and the closing phenylalanine or tryptophan. Each record gives: J gene, V gene, clone size, D gene, CDR3 DNA, CDR3 protein. D genes are given only for firm matches. Only some rows state a clone size, as once, few, many or a class for expanded clones.

J gene: TRBJ1-5
V gene: TRBV19
clone size: few
D gene: -
CDR3 DNA: TGTGCCAGTAACAACAGGGTTGGACAGCCCCAGCATTTT
CDR3 protein: CASNNRVGQPQHF

J gene: TRBJ2-7
V gene: TRBV27
clone size: -
D gene: TRBD2
CDR3 DNA: TGTGCCAGCAGCCCCTCGGGAGGGGGCGAGCAGTACTTC
CDR3 protein: CASSPSGGGEQYF

J gene: TRBJ2-5
V gene: TRBV29-1
clone size: -
D gene: -
CDR3 DNA: TGCAGCGTTGAAACTTTAGGGGAGCGAGAGACCCAGTACTTC
CDR3 protein: CSVETLGERETQYF

J gene: TRBJ1-2
V gene: TRBV15
clone size: -
D gene: -
CDR3 DNA: TGTGCCACCAGCAGAGAGGGAACTAACTATGGCTACACCTTC
CDR3 protein: CATSREGTNYGYTF

J gene: TRBJ1-2
V gene: TRBV19
clone size: -
D gene: TRBD1
CDR3 DNA: TGTGCCAGTAGTAAGGGGACAGGGAACTATGGCTACACCTTC
CDR3 protein: CASSKGTGNYGYTF

J gene: TRBJ1-2
V gene: TRBV5-6
clone size: -
D gene: -
CDR3 DNA: TGTGCCAGCAGCCCGCGAGGGAGCTATGGCTACACCTTC
CDR3 protein: CASSPRGSYGYTF

J gene: TRBJ1-2
V gene: TRBV4-3
clone size: -
D gene: -
CDR3 DNA: TGCGCCAGCAGCCAAGATCTCCGTAACCCAAGGGGTGGCTACACCTTC
CDR3 protein: CASSQDLRNPRGGYTF

J gene: TRBJ1-1
V gene: TRBV4-3
clone size: -
D gene: -
CDR3 DNA: TGCGCCAGCAGCCAATTTTCAGGGGCGCGGGCTGAAGCTTTCTTT
CDR3 protein: CASSQFSGARAEAFF

J gene: TRBJ2-1
V gene: TRBV30
clone size: -
D gene: -
CDR3 DNA: TGTGCCTGGAGTGGTCTCACGAGGAATGAGCAGTTCTTC
CDR3 protein: CAWSGLTRNEQFF

J gene: TRBJ2-2
V gene: TRBV7-6
clone size: few
D gene: -
CDR3 DNA: TGTGCCAGCAGCTTCCCCGGGTCCGAAGAGCTGTTTTTT
CDR3 protein: CASSFPGSEELFF

J gene: TRBJ1-1
V gene: TRBV4-3
clone size: -
D gene: -
CDR3 DNA: TGCGCCAGCAGCCAAGCTGAAGGGAACACTGAAGCTTTCTTT
CDR3 protein: CASSQAEGNTEAFF

J gene: TRBJ2-5
V gene: TRBV6-6
clone size: -
D gene: -
CDR3 DNA: TGTGCCAGCAGTTACGGGGAGACCCAGTACTTC
CDR3 protein: CASSYGETQYF

J gene: TRBJ2-7
V gene: TRBV27
clone size: once
D gene: -
CDR3 DNA: TGTGCCAGCAGTTATGCCAGGGCCTACGAGCAGTACTTC
CDR3 protein: CASSYARAYEQYF

J gene: TRBJ2-3
V gene: TRBV7-2
clone size: -
D gene: -
CDR3 DNA: TGTGCCAGCAGCTTACGCACAGATACGCAGTATTTT
CDR3 protein: CASSLRTDTQYF

J gene: TRBJ2-7
V gene: TRBV4-1
clone size: few
D gene: TRBD2
CDR3 DNA: TGCGCCAGCAGCCACCATGCGGGGGGCTACGAGCAGTACTTC
CDR3 protein: CASSHHAGGYEQYF

J gene: TRBJ1-1
V gene: TRBV29-1
clone size: few
D gene: -
CDR3 DNA: TGCAGCGTCGTCATGGACAGCACTGAAGCTTTCTTT
CDR3 protein: CSVVMDSTEAFF

J gene: TRBJ2-7
V gene: TRBV19
clone size: few
D gene: TRBD1
CDR3 DNA: TGTAATGTTGGGTGTGCAGGGGGCAAAGCCGAGCAGTACTTC
CDR3 protein: CNVGCAGGKAEQYF

J gene: TRBJ1-1
V gene: TRBV11-3
clone size: -
D gene: TRBD1
CDR3 DNA: TGTGCCAGCAGCGCCACAGGGGGCTCTGAAGCTTTCTTT
CDR3 protein: CASSATGGSEAFF